These 21 T cell receptor beta chains were all obtained from the same sample, sequenced in a study of blood T cell repertoires in COVID-19. Some clones are missing from TCRdb's copy, which holds only in-frame ones; the method was immunoSEQ multiplex PCR. In the table there are hundreds of thousands of clones, roughly nine tenths of which are singletons. Sequencing was performed on peripheral blood. These receptors all come from a woman aged 18-30 years who had recovered from COVID-19.

V gene TRBV15 combines with J gene TRBJ1-1; 8 nucleotides match TRBD1. Trimming took 4 bases from V and 4 from J; bases not matched to a gene: 20. Germline CDR1 is LNHNV and CDR2 is YYDKDF (reference sequence). This CDR3 is built from 19 residues. The CDR3 DNA sequence: TGTGCCACCAGCAATGGGCTAATCCGGGACAGGCTTCCTCTCACTGAAGCTTTCTTT. Translation gives CATSNGLIRDRLPLTEAFF.

Only one count was recorded for this clone. The V call is TRBV19, the J call TRBJ2-1; 9 bases are a match to TRBD2. Trimming took 1 base from V and 8 from J; bases not matched to a gene: 6. Germline CDR1 is LNHDA and CDR2 is SQIVND (reference sequence). The CDR3 length is 15 residues. Here the CDR3 reads CASSIGGGDGDEQFF. The DNA of the CDR3 is TGTGCCAGTAGTATAGGCGGGGGGGATGGGGATGAGCAGTTCTTC. Full variable domain (remainder filled in from reference TRBV19 and TRBJ2-1): DGGITQSPKYLFRKEGQNVTLSCEQNLNHDAMYWYRQDPGQGLRLIYYSQIVNDFQKGDIAEGYSVSREKKESFPLTVTSAQKNPTAFYLCASSIGGGDGDEQFFGPGTRLTVL.

The gene calls are TRBV12-3 or TRBV12-4 and TRBJ2-1, with TRBD2 identical over 13 bases. The junction had 3 bases not matched to a gene; V was cut back by 1 base and J by 15 bases. This CDR3 comprises 13 residues. CDR3 region: CASSLGTSGSRFF. Here the CDR3 DNA reads TGTGCCAGCAGTTTAGGGACTAGCGGGAGTCGGTTCTTC.

The DNA of the CDR3 is TGTGCCAGCACCAGTGGTGAGGACACCTACGAGCAGTACTTC. It translates to CASTSGEDTYEQYF. This chain uses TRBV7-9 with TRBJ2-7; possibly TRBD1 for D (5 bases). Trimming stripped 7 bases from V and 2 bases from J, with 15 bases between. This CDR3 is built from 14 residues. Germline assignment: CDR1 SEHNR and CDR2 FQNEAQ (reference sequence).

V and J are TRBV9 and TRBJ2-1; the D is unclear. In germline, CDR1 is SGDLS, CDR2 YYNGEE. Trimming took 4 bases from V and 3 from J, leaving 14 bases between them. The CDR3 runs 15 residues. CDR3 nucleotides: TGTGCCAGCAGCCCCCGATACCCACACTACAATGAGCAGTTCTTC. Translation: CASSPRYPHYNEQFF.

The CDR3 sequence: CASSSKSGAGYEQYF. CDR3 sequence (DNA): TGCGCCAGCAGCTCAAAGTCCGGGGCGGGGTACGAGCAGTACTTC. The rearrangement links TRBV4-3 to TRBJ2-7, with D possibly being TRBD2 (6 bases). This CDR3 contains 15 residues. In germline, CDR1 is LGHNA, CDR2 YSLEER. The V and J ends lost 5 bases and 4 bases respectively, with 18 bases between them.

The CDR3 loop reads CAWMGAEAFF. The CDR3 nucleotides read TGTGCCTGGATGGGCGCGGAAGCTTTCTTT. This chain links TRBV30 with TRBJ1-1; D not certain. V lost 4 bases and J lost 8, with 8 bases in between. The CDR3 totals 10 residues. CDR1 is GTSNPN, CDR2 SVGIG, per germline (reference sequence). Using reference TRBV30 and TRBJ1-1 for the parts outside the CDR3, the full variable domain is SQTIHQWPATLVQPVGSPLSLECTVEGTSNPNLYWYRQAAGRGLQLLFYSVGIGQISSEVPQNLSASRPQDRQFILSSKKLLLSDSGFYLCAWMGAEAFFGQGTRLTVV.

This chain connects TRBV4-3 to TRBJ2-3; 13 nucleotides match TRBD2. The ends lost 1 base at V and 6 bases at J; junction bases unmatched: 16. CDR1 LGHNA and CDR2 YSLEER come from the germline V gene. This CDR3 region has 20 residues. The CDR3 nucleotides are TGCGCCAGCAGCCAAGCCTGGGGAAGGACTAGCGGGAGACCTCGGGATACGCAGTATTTT. Residues: CASSQAWGRTSGRPRDTQYF.

The chain carries TRBV7-9 and TRBJ1-5; a weak D match, TRBD1 (6 bases). Germline V gene data show CDR1 as SEHNR and CDR2 as FQNEAQ (reference sequence). Between the trimmed V and J ends, which lost 3 bases and 5 bases, there was a span of 11 bases. The CDR3 has 14 amino acids. For the CDR3, the DNA is TGTGCCAGCAGCTTGTTAGGGGGAGATCAGCCCCAGCATTTT. It yields the protein CASSLLGGDQPQHF.

The chain joins TRBV5-5 to TRBJ1-1; 7 bases are shared with TRBD1. Trimming cost V 4 bases and J 3 bases; bases outside gene matches: 6. The CDR3 runs 14 residues. Germline assignment: CDR1 SGHKS and CDR2 YYEKEE (reference sequence). In nucleotides, the CDR3 is TGTGCCAGCAGCAGAACAGGGGTGGACACTGAAGCTTTCTTT. It specifies CASSRTGVDTEAFF.

The chain combines TRBV6-2 or TRBV6-3 with TRBJ2-1; D is ambiguous. The CDR3 totals 14 residues. Trimming cost V 3 bases and J 7 bases, with 13 bases left between them. Germline V gives CDR1 MNHEY, CDR2 SVGEGT. CDR3 nucleotide sequence: TGTGCCAGCAGTTATGTCCAGCGAGATAATGAGCAGTTCTTC. Its translation is CASSYVQRDNEQFF.

This chain links TRBV11-2 with TRBJ1-6; 9 bases fit TRBD1. Germline trimming cut 0 bases from V and 7 bases from J; bases unmatched to any gene: 1. Germline lookup yields CDR1 SGHAT and CDR2 FQNNGV. The CDR3 is 15 residues long. CDR3 sequence (DNA): TGTGCCAGCAGCTTAGAGGGACAGGGAAATTCACCCCTCCACTTT. This sequence encodes CASSLEGQGNSPLHF.

The genes are TRBV5-1 and TRBJ2-2; weak D call: TRBD1 (6 bases). CDR1 is SGHRS, CDR2 YFSETQ, per germline. V was cut by 4 bases and J by 4 bases, with 17 bases left in between. The CDR3 covers 16 residues. For the CDR3, the DNA is TGCGCCAGCAGCCCGCCCTCAGGGGACCTCACCGGGGAGCTGTTTTTT. This gives the protein CASSPPSGDLTGELFF. Full variable domain (missing parts from reference TRBV5-1 and TRBJ2-2): KAGVTQTPRYLIKTRGQQVTLSCSPISGHRSVSWYQQTPGQGLQFLFEYFSETQRNKGNFPGRFSGRQFSNSRSEMNVSTLELGDSALYLCASSPPSGDLTGELFFGEGSRLTVL.

The CDR3 DNA reads TGCGCCAGCAGCCCCGACTCTAATTCACCCCTCCACTTT. Translated: CASSPDSNSPLHF. The chain employs TRBV4-3 and TRBJ1-6; D is unclear. The germline V and J ends were trimmed by 4 bases and 6 bases, with 7 bases remaining between them. The CDR3 contains 13 residues. The germline CDR1 and CDR2 sequences are LGHNA and YSLEER.

The CDR3: CASSQDCLANTQYF. DNA of the CDR3: TGTGCCAGCAGCCAAGATTGCCTAGCAAATACGCAGTATTTT. The rearrangement joins TRBV3-1 (or the pseudogene TRBV3-2) to TRBJ2-3; D may be TRBD2 (5 bases). Germline V lookup: CDR1 LGHDT, CDR2 YNNKEL (reference sequence). The ends were cut back, 0 bases at V and 7 bases at J, with 11 bases in the middle. The CDR3 extends over 14 amino acids.

The gene calls are TRBV7-6 and TRBJ2-7; 9 bases line up with TRBD1. CDR1 and CDR2 (germline): SGHVS, FNYEAQ. Losses at the gene ends were 6 bases for V and 3 bases for J; bases not matched to a gene: 12. This CDR3 has 16 amino acids. The CDR3 DNA sequence: TGTGCCAGCAGTCCTCAACCCGGACAGGGGAACTACGAGCAGTACTTC. Its protein product is CASSPQPGQGNYEQYF.

V is TRBV11-2 and J is TRBJ2-1, with 10 bases matching TRBD2. CDR1 and CDR2 from the germline V gene are SGHAT and FQNNGV. This CDR3 is built from 14 residues. V trimming: 3 bases; J trimming: 8 bases; junction bases outside the gene matches: 4. In DNA, the CDR3 is TGTGCCAGCAGCTTCCTAGCGGGAGTCCATGAGCAGTTCTTC. Translating gives CASSFLAGVHEQFF.

The gene calls are TRBV5-4 and TRBJ2-1, with 14 nucleotides matching TRBD2. The CDR3 totals 16 residues. After removal of 3 bases from V and 8 bases from J, the junction contained 7 bases not matched to a gene. Germline CDR1 and CDR2: SGHNT and YYREEE (reference sequence). The CDR3 protein is CASSSGLAGVVDEQFF. The DNA for the CDR3 is TGTGCCAGCAGCTCGGGACTAGCGGGAGTAGTGGATGAGCAGTTCTTC.

V and J are TRBV6-5 and TRBJ2-7; TRBD1 matches at 12 bases. CDR3 size: 14 residues. The V segment lost 4 bases and the J segment 5 bases; nucleotides outside the gene matches: 3. Germline lookup yields CDR1 MNHEY and CDR2 SVGAGI. The CDR3 sequence is CASSSGQGANEQYF. CDR3 in DNA: TGTGCCAGCAGTTCGGGACAGGGGGCAAACGAGCAGTACTTC.

V and J are TRBV4-3 and TRBJ1-1; D not certain. Looked up from germline, CDR1 is LGHNA and CDR2 is YSLEER. This CDR3 has 15 amino acids. Trimming took 2 bases from V and 1 from J, leaving 11 bases between them. CDR3 nucleotides: TGCGCCAGCAGCCAATCCGGACTTACGAACACTGAAGCTTTCTTT. Translation gives CASSQSGLTNTEAFF.

J is TRBJ1-2 and V is TRBV11-1, with unresolved D. There are 13 residues in the CDR3. Germline V gives CDR1 SGHAT, CDR2 FQDESV (reference sequence). The V end lost 4 bases, the J end lost 4 bases, and 10 bases lay between the germline ends. The CDR3 sequence is CASSYRRGYGYTF. The CDR3 DNA reads TGTGCCAGCAGCTACCGTCGGGGCTATGGCTACACCTTC.